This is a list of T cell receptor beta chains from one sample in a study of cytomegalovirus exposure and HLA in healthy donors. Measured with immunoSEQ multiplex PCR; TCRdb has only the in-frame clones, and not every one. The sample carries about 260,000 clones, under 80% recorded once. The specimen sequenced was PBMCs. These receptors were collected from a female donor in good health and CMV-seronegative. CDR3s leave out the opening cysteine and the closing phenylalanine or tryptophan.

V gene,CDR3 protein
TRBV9,ASSEGIPGHLY
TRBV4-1,ASSQVGQPNEKLF
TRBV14,ASSQEDGVEQY
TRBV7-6,ASSSQRSGSGETQY
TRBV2,ASSDRTGPFRNTEAF
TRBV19,ASSGGTVSNQPQH
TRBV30,AWSKGTGRYEQY
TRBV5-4,ASSYGQGGDNEQF
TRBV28,ASSFPLAGTDEQY
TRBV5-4,ASRPRQTGLAPGYGYT
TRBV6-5,ASNEAGMNTEAF
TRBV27,ASSARELYNEQF
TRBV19,ASSMSAGGPWETQY
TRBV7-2,ASSLVGLARQETQY
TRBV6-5,ASSYGTGDFTGELF
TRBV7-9,ASRSTLAGSSYNEQF
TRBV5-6,ASSLSLAGYQETQY
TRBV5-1,ASSLVVQANQPQH
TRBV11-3,ASSLDGGLSGAGNTIY
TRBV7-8,ASSLARTGGTGELF
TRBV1,TSSPYYEQY
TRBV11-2,ASSFSWRGHPYEQY
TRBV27,ASSLIMNTEAF
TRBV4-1,ASSQVGARPGELF
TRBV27,ASSFRDMEKLF
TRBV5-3,ARSRGINTEAF
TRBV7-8,ASSLLRQDRDTQY
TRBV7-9,ASSPSGTYNEQF
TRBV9,ASSAAWGLAGPYEQY
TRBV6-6,ASTRTHGEYGYT
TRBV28,ASSFVDTGTPFVYYGYT
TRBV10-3,AISADRGSSYNEQF
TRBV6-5,ASSYGGDYYGYT
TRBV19,ASSPRGGSGTSNYGYT
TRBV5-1,ASSLRTGSEQY
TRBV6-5,ASSSGSTDTQY
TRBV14,ASSPTGTGGSYEQY
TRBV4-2,ASSQDPAGGSHEQF
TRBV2,ASSEARGSNQPQH
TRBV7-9,ASSLEGPPSYEQY